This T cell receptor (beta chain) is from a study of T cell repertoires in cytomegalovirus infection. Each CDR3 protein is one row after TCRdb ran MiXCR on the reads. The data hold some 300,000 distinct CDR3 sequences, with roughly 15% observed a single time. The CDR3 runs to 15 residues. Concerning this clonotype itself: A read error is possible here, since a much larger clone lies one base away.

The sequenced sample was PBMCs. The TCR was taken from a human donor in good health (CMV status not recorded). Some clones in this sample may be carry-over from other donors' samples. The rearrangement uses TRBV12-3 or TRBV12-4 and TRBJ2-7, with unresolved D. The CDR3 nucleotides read TGTGCCACCAGTTTAGTTGGCACAAAAGGGTACGAGCAGTACTTC. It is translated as CATSLVGTKGYEQYF.